This is a list of T cell receptor beta chains from one sample in a study of a mutant IDH1 vaccine in newly diagnosed glioma. No antigens are known for them. Using immunoSEQ multiplex PCR, the repertoire was profiled, and TCRdb retains in-frame clones only, with some absent. Found here are roughly 38,000 clones, 70% to 85% of them singletons; the top ten hold under 20%. Material: PBMCs, obtained from a glioma patient whose treatment included an IDH1 peptide vaccine. Every receptor here comes from a man aged 18 to 35 with glioma. Some clones in this sample may be carry-over from other donors' samples. Both conserved end residues are part of each CDR3. D genes are given only for firm matches. A clone size is listed for some rows: how often the clone was seen (once, few, many), or a class if it is expanded.

D: NA; J: TRBJ2-2; V: TRBV5-1; size: NA; CDR3: CASSLAGGELFF; DNA: TGCGCCAGCAGCTTGGCCGGCGGGGAGCTGTTTTTT
D: NA; J: TRBJ1-1; V: TRBV7-9; size: NA; CDR3: CATILGGVNTEAFF; DNA: TGTGCCACCATCTTGGGGGGAGTCAACACTGAAGCTTTCTTT
D: NA; J: TRBJ2-7; V: TRBV27; size: NA; CDR3: CASGDLGQIGEQYF; DNA: TGTGCCAGCGGCGATCTTGGACAGATTGGCGAGCAGTACTTC
D: NA; J: TRBJ2-5; V: TRBV7-2; size: NA; CDR3: CASSLVQETQYF; DNA: TGTGCCAGCAGCTTAGTACAAGAGACCCAGTACTTC
D: NA; J: TRBJ1-2; V: TRBV5-4; size: few; CDR3: CASSLVGTNYGYTF; DNA: TGTGCCAGCAGCTTGGTGGGGACTAACTATGGCTACACCTTC
D: NA; J: TRBJ1-1; V: TRBV9; size: NA; CDR3: CASSVKRNTEAFF; DNA: TGTGCCAGCAGCGTGAAACGGAACACTGAAGCTTTCTTT
D: NA; J: TRBJ1-2; V: TRBV30; size: once; CDR3: CAWSGQPANYGYTF; DNA: TGTGCCTGGAGTGGGCAGCCGGCTAACTATGGCTACACCTTC
D: TRBD1; J: TRBJ1-5; V: TRBV27; size: NA; CDR3: CASRGGDSYQPQHF; DNA: TGTGCCAGCAGGGGAGGGGACAGCTATCAGCCCCAGCATTTT
D: NA; J: TRBJ1-4; V: TRBV10-3; size: few; CDR3: CAISGSQNEKLFF; DNA: TGTGCCATCAGTGGGAGTCAGAATGAAAAACTGTTTTTT
D: TRBD1; J: TRBJ2-5; V: TRBV5-1; size: once; CDR3: CASSLEPGGGQTQYF; DNA: TGCGCCAGCAGCTTGGAGCCAGGGGGCGGTCAGACCCAGTACTTC
D: NA; J: TRBJ1-6; V: TRBV30; size: NA; CDR3: CAWSFMGGPYNSPLHF; DNA: TGTGCCTGGAGTTTCATGGGGGGACCCTATAATTCACCCCTCCACTTT
D: TRBD1; J: TRBJ2-7; V: TRBV27; size: NA; CDR3: CASSLTGMSEQYF; DNA: TGTGCCAGCAGTCTGACAGGGATGAGCGAGCAGTACTTC
D: TRBD1; J: TRBJ2-7; V: TRBV9; size: once; CDR3: CASSGNRGYEQYF; DNA: TGTGCCAGCAGCGGAAACAGGGGGTACGAGCAGTACTTC
D: NA; J: TRBJ2-7; V: TRBV2; size: NA; CDR3: CASGPTGLRAYEQYF; DNA: TGTGCCAGCGGACCGACAGGACTAAGGGCCTACGAGCAGTACTTC
D: NA; J: TRBJ2-7; V: TRBV2; size: NA; CDR3: CASSVEAVHEQYF; DNA: TGTGCCAGCAGTGTAGAGGCTGTCCACGAGCAGTACTTC
D: NA; J: TRBJ1-5; V: TRBV25-1; size: few; CDR3: CASSESAGTQPQHF; DNA: TGTGCCAGCAGTGAATCGGCAGGGACTCAGCCCCAGCATTTT